This TCR beta chain was captured in a study of cytomegalovirus exposure and HLA in healthy donors. Findings and caveats of the study: Several of the most significant clusters were apparently associated with common viral pathogens in a later analysis.

Trimming removed 2 bases from V and 3 bases from J, with 12 bases in between. Germline CDR1 is SGHNT and CDR2 is YYREEE (reference sequence). This CDR3 is built from 14 residues. This clone has more than one count but fewer than ten. Its antigen is unidentified. The PCR used 60 Vbeta and 13 Jbeta primers. The repertoire was sequenced with immunoSEQ multiplex PCR; TCRdb's copy has only in-frame clones and lacks some. The sample has 96,000 or so clones, roughly 74% seen once. The V call is TRBV5-4, the J call TRBJ2-7; D might be TRBD2 (6 bases). The sample consisted of PBMCs. The receptor was isolated from a woman aged 65 to 85 in good health and CMV-seropositive. The CDR3 DNA follows: TGTGCCAGCAGCTTTGCGGGACCGATCTACGAGCAGTACTTC. This translates into CASSFAGPIYEQYF.